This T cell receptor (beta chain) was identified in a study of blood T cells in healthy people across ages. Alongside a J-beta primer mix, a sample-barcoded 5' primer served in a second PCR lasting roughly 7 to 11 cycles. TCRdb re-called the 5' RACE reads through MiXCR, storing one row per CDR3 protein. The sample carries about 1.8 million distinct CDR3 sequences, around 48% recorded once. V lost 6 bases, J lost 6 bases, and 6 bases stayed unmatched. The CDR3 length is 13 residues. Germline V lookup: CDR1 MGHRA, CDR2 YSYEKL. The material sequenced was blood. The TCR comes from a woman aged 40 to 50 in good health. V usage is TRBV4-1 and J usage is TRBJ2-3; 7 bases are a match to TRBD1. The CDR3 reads CASRTGISDTQYF. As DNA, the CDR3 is TGCGCCAGCAGGACAGGGATATCTGATACGCAGTATTTT.